This T cell receptor (beta chain) was identified during a study of cytomegalovirus exposure and HLA in healthy donors. Amplification used 60 Vbeta primers and 13 Jbeta primers. The assay was immunoSEQ multiplex PCR, and TCRdb's table has in-frame clones only and misses some. The sample totals 100,000 or so clones. V was shortened by 4 bases and J by 3 bases, with 9 bases between the two germline ends. CDR3 length equals 13 residues. In germline, CDR1 is ENHRY, CDR2 SYGVKD. The TCR originated in a man aged 50 to 59 in good health and CMV-seronegative. This chain links TRBV10-3 with TRBJ1-2; no clear D. The sample was PBMCs. The CDR3 DNA reads as TGTGCCATCAGTGCAGCCGGGGACTATGGCTACACCTTC. It is translated as CAISAAGDYGYTF.